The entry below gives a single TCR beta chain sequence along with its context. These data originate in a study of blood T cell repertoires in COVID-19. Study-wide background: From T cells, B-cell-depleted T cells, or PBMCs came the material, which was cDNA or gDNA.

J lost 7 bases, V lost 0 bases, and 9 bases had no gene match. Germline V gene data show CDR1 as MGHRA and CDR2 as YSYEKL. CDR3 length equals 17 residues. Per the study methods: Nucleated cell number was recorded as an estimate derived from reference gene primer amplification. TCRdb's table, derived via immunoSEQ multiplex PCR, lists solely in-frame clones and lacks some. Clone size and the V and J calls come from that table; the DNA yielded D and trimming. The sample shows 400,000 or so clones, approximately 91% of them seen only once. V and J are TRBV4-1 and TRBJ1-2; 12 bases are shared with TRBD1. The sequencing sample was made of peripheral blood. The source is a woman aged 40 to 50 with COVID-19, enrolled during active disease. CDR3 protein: CASSQDRDRGRRFGYTF. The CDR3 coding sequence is TGCGCCAGCAGCCAAGACCGGGACAGGGGGCGGCGGTTTGGCTACACCTTC.